The clone carrying this TCR beta chain was seen repeatedly, ten times or more. Its antigen is undetermined. Germline CDR1 and CDR2: MNHEY and SVGAGI. CDR3 size: 13 residues. V dropped 4 bases and J dropped 1 base, with 7 bases sitting between them. Together with a sample-barcoded 5' primer, a J-beta primer mix was included in a second PCR lasting roughly 7 to 11 cycles. TCRdb re-analysed the 5' RACE reads in MiXCR, keeping a single row per CDR3 protein. The sample records approximately 780,000 distinct CDR3 sequences, 20% to 30% being singletons. These data are taken from a study of blood T cells in healthy people across ages. Findings of the study overall: Among long-lived donors, naive CD4+ cells were more numerous and diversity higher than in aged donors.

The same data also went into a second study, on T cells of mothers and their children.

This chain links TRBV6-5 with TRBJ2-5; the D is unclear. This clonotype originated in a boy younger than 18 in good health. Material for sequencing was blood. CDR3 region: CASSSDIQETQYF. The CDR3 DNA reads as TGTGCCAGCAGTTCGGATATCCAAGAGACCCAGTACTTC.